This T cell receptor beta chain was sequenced during a study of T-cell memory formation after mild COVID-19. On the study more broadly: Largely, TCR clusters stayed within a single donor.

TCRdb re-called the 5' RACE reads through MiXCR, storing one row per CDR3 protein. Of about 13,000 distinct CDR3 sequences listed, 15% to 20% are singletons. Worth noting for this clonotype: Its antigen is undetermined.

Whole-study results and caveats: There was a balanced CD4/CD8 profile in clones contracting day 15 to 85, and later expanders leaned CD4+. Cross-reactive memory apparently joined, as some responding clones appeared in pre-infection memory.

This CDR3 region has 12 residues. Trimming left V 7 bases short and J 6 bases short, with 13 bases between. Germline values: CDR1 SGHNT, CDR2 YYREEE (reference sequence). Sequenced sample: PBMCs or a T cell subset sorted from them (not recorded which). The V call is TRBV5-4, the J call TRBJ1-2, with D possibly TRBD1 on 5 matching bases. This TCR came from a young man who had mild COVID-19 (a few samples of this study predate the infection). Cell type and time point are not known. The CDR3 DNA reads as TGTGCCAGCGGTCGGCAGGGAGATGGCTACACCTTC. Its translation: CASGRQGDGYTF.